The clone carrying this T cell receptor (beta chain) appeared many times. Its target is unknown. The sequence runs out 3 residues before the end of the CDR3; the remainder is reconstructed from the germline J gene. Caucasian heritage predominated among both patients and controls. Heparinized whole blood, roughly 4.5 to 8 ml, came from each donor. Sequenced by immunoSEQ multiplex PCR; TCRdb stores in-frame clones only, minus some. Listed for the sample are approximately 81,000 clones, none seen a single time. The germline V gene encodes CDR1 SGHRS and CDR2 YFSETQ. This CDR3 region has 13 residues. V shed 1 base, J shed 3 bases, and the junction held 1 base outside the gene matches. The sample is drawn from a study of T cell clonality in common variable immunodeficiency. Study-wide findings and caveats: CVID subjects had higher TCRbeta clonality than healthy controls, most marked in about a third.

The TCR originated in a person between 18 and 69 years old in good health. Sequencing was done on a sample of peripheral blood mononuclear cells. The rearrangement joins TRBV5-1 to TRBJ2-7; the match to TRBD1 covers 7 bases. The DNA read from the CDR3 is TGCGCCAGCAGCTTGCGACAGGGCTACGAG. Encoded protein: CASSLRQGYE. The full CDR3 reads CASSLRQGYEQYF.